This TCR beta chain was obtained from a study of T cell repertoires in ileal Crohn's disease. Findings of the study overall: Endoscopic recurrence occurred in every patient whose clonality exceeded 26.8%. Compared with CD4 T cells, sorted CD8 cells carried more expanded clones.

On this clone itself: Its antigen is not known.

Germline V gene sequence: CDR1 MNHNS, CDR2 SASEGT. V was pared by 6 bases and J by 5 bases, with 9 bases of the junction left unmatched. The CDR3 runs to 14 residues. TCRdb keeps only in-frame clones here, not all; method: immunoSEQ multiplex PCR. The table includes thousands of clones, approximately 82% detected once. The chain couples TRBV6-1 to TRBJ2-7; TRBD2 aligns across 8 bases. The specimen was ileal tissue. This clonotype was sampled from an adult with Crohn's disease. The CDR3 DNA reads TGTGCCAGCAGGGGCGGGGGGCCTGGCAACGAGCAGTACTTC. It encodes CASRGGGPGNEQYF.